Listed below are T cell receptor beta chains from one sample, sequenced in a study of beta chain features in type 1 diabetes. Assay used: immunoSEQ multiplex PCR; TCRdb lists only in-frame clones, some missing. Seen here are around 250,000 clones, about 13% observed once, and the top ten hold under 0.02%. The sample consisted of naive CD4+ T cells from blood. These receptor sequences come from a man younger than 45 with type 1 diabetes. Both conserved end residues are part of each CDR3. Each record gives: J gene, D gene, clone size, V gene, CDR3 protein, CDR3 DNA. A D gene is named only where the DNA matches it firmly. Size is stated for part of the rows, as once, few or many counts, or as a class when the clone is expanded.

j_gene: TRBJ2-3; d_gene: -; abundance: -; v_gene: TRBV29-1; CDR3aa: CSVRQASTDTQYF; CDR3nt: TGCAGCGTTCGACAGGCTAGCACAGATACGCAGTATTTT
j_gene: TRBJ2-2; d_gene: TRBD2; abundance: -; v_gene: TRBV4-3; CDR3aa: CASKAGGPRTGELFF; CDR3nt: TGCGCCAGCAAAGCGGGAGGGCCACGAACCGGGGAGCTGTTTTTT
j_gene: TRBJ2-1; d_gene: TRBD2; abundance: -; v_gene: TRBV5-1; CDR3aa: CASSAIAGPSYNEQFF; CDR3nt: TGCGCCAGCAGCGCAATAGCGGGACCATCCTACAATGAGCAGTTCTTC
j_gene: TRBJ2-1; d_gene: -; abundance: -; v_gene: TRBV18; CDR3aa: CASSPGHNEQFF; CDR3nt: TGTGCCAGCTCACCAGGGCACAATGAGCAGTTCTTC
j_gene: TRBJ1-2; d_gene: TRBD1; abundance: -; v_gene: TRBV5-1; CDR3aa: CASSFSGQGYTF; CDR3nt: TGCGCCAGCAGCTTCTCGGGACAGGGATACACCTTC
j_gene: TRBJ2-7; d_gene: TRBD2; abundance: few; v_gene: TRBV27; CDR3aa: CASSAWTSGLLSEQYF; CDR3nt: TGTGCCAGCAGTGCGTGGACTAGCGGGCTTCTCAGCGAGCAGTACTTC
j_gene: TRBJ2-7; d_gene: TRBD2; abundance: few; v_gene: TRBV28; CDR3aa: CASSPWTSGRNYEQYF; CDR3nt: TGTGCCAGCAGTCCTTGGACTAGCGGGAGGAACTACGAGCAGTACTTC
j_gene: TRBJ1-4; d_gene: TRBD1; abundance: -; v_gene: TRBV30; CDR3aa: CAWSKGQGRLFF; CDR3nt: TGTGCCTGGAGTAAGGGACAGGGTAGGCTGTTTTTT
j_gene: TRBJ2-1; d_gene: TRBD2; abundance: few; v_gene: TRBV9; CDR3aa: CASSVGYTGTSGYNEQFF; CDR3nt: TGTGCCAGCAGCGTAGGCTATACCGGGACTAGCGGATACAATGAGCAGTTCTTC
j_gene: TRBJ1-2; d_gene: TRBD1; abundance: few; v_gene: TRBV7-2; CDR3aa: CASSLAWTGTKEGYTF; CDR3nt: TGTGCCAGCAGCTTGGCCTGGACAGGCACCAAGGAAGGCTACACCTTC
j_gene: TRBJ1-3; d_gene: -; abundance: few; v_gene: TRBV7-9; CDR3aa: CASSLGVENTIYF; CDR3nt: TGTGCCAGCAGCTTAGGCGTTGAGAACACCATATATTTT
j_gene: TRBJ2-6; d_gene: -; abundance: few; v_gene: TRBV15; CDR3aa: CATSWASSGANVLTF; CDR3nt: TGTGCCACCAGCTGGGCGAGCTCTGGGGCCAACGTCCTGACTTTC
j_gene: TRBJ1-2; d_gene: -; abundance: -; v_gene: TRBV14; CDR3aa: CASSPDSFYGYTF; CDR3nt: TGTGCCAGCAGCCCCGACAGCTTCTATGGCTACACCTTC